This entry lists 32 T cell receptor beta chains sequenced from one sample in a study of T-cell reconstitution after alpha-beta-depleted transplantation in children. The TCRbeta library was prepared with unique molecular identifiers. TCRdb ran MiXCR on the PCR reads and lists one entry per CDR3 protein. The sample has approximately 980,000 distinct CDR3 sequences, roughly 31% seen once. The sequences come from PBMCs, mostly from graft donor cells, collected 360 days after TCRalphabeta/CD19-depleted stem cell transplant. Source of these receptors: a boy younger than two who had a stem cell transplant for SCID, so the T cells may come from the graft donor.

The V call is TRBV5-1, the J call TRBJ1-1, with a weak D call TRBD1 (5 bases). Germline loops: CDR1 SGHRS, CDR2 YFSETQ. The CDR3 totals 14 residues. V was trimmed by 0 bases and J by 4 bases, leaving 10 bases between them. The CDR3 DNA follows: TGCGCCAGCAGCTTGGCCGTCGGGGGCACTGAAGCTTTCTTT. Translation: CASSLAVGGTEAFF.

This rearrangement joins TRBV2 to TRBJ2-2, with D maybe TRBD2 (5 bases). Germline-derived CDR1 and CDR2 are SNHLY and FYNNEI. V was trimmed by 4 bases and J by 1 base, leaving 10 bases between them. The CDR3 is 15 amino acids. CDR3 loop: CASSGVRGNTGELFF. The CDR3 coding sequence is TGTGCCAGCAGTGGGGTCCGGGGGAACACCGGGGAGCTGTTTTTT.

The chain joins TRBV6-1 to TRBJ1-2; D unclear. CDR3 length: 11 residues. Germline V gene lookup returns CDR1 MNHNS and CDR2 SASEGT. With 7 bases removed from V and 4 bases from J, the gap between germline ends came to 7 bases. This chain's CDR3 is CASTALYGYTF. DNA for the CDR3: TGTGCCAGCACCGCCCTCTATGGCTACACCTTC.

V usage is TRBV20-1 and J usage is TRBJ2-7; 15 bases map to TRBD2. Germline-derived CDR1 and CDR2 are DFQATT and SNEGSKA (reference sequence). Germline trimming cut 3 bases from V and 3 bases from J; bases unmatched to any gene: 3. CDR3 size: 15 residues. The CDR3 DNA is TGCAGTGCTAGTAGGGGACTAGCGGGGGGCTACGAGCAGTACTTC. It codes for CSASRGLAGGYEQYF.

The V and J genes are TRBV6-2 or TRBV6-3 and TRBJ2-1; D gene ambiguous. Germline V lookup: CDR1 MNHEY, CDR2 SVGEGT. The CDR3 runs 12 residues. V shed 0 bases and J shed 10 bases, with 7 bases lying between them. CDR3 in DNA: TGTGCCAGCAGTTACTCGATAGAGGAGCAGTTCTTC. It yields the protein CASSYSIEEQFF.

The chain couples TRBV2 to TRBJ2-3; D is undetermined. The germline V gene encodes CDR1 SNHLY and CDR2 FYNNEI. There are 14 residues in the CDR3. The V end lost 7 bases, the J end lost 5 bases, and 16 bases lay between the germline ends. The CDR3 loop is CASILPGTGDTQYF. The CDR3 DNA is TGTGCCAGCATTCTACCCGGTACGGGAGATACGCAGTATTTT.

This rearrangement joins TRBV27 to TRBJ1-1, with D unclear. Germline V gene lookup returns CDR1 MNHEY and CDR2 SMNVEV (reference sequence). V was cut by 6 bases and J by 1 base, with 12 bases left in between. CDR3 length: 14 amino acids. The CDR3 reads CASRTLGSNTEAFF. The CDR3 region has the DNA TGTGCCAGCAGAACCCTCGGCTCGAACACTGAAGCTTTCTTT.

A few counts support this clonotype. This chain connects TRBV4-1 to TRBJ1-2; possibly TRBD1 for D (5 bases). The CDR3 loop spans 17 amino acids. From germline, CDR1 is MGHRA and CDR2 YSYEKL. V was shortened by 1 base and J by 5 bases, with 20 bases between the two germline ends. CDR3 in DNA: TGCGCCAGCAGCCAAGGATTCTTGGTTCAGGGAGTGTATGGCTACACCTTC. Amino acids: CASSQGFLVQGVYGYTF.

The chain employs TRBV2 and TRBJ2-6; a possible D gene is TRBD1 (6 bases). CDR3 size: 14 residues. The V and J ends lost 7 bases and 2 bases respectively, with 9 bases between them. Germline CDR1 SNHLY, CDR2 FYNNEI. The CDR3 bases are TGTGCCAGCAAGTGGGGGCCTGGGGCCAACGTCCTGACTTTC. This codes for CASKWGPGANVLTF.

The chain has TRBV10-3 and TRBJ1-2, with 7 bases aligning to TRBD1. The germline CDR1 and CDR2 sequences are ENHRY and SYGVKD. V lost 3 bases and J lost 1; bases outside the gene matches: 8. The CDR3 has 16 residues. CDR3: CAISDHRGHYNYGYTF. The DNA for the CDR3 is TGTGCCATCAGTGACCACAGGGGCCATTATAACTATGGCTACACCTTC.

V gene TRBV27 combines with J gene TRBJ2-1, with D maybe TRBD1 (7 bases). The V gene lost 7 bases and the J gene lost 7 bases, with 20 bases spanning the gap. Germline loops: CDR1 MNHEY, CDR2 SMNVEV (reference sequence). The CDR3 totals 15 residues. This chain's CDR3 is CASTLRGTVDNEQFF. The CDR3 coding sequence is TGTGCCAGCACCTTACGGGGGACAGTTGATAATGAGCAGTTCTTC.

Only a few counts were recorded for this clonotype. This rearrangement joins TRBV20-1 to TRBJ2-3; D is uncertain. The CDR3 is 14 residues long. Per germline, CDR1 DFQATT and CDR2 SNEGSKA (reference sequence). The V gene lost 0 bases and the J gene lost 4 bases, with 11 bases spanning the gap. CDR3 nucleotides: TGCAGTGCTAGAGAAAGGAGCCAAGCAGATACGCAGTATTTT. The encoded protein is CSARERSQADTQYF.

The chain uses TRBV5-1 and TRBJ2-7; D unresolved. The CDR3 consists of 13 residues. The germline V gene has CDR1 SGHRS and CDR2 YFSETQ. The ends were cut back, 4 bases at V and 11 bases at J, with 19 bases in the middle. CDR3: CASSPDVGWDKYF. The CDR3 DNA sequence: TGCGCCAGCAGCCCGGACGTTGGCTGGGATAAGTACTTC.

The CDR3 sequence: CASSPDGYEQYV. The CDR3 coding sequence is TGCGCCAGCAGCCCGGACGGTTACGAGCAGTACGTC. V gene TRBV5-1 combines with J gene TRBJ2-7; D gene ambiguous. CDR1 and CDR2 from the germline V gene are SGHRS and YFSETQ. The CDR3 consists of 12 residues. V gave up 4 bases and J gave up 4 bases, with 9 bases separating them.

CDR3 sequence reads: CASSAKGTSGLTSTDTQYF. The CDR3 coding sequence is TGTGCCAGCAGCGCGAAGGGGACTAGCGGGTTAACTAGCACAGATACGCAGTATTTT. J is TRBJ2-3 and V is TRBV9; 12 nucleotides agree with TRBD2. V trimming: 3 bases; J trimming: 0 bases; junction bases outside the gene matches: 11. Germline V gives CDR1 SGDLS, CDR2 YYNGEE. This CDR3 is 19 amino acids long.

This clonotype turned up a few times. CDR3 sequence: CASSSTTSGGMTQYF. CDR3 nucleotide sequence: TGTGCCAGCAGCTCTACGACTAGCGGGGGGATGACCCAGTACTTC. The V call is TRBV5-6, the J call TRBJ2-5; 13 positions agree with TRBD2. CDR1 is SGHDT, CDR2 YYEEEE, per germline. The CDR3 spans 15 residues. The ends lost 3 bases at V and 7 bases at J; junction bases unmatched: 6.

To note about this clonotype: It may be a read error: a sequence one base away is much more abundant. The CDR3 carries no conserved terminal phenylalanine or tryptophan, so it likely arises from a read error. The CDR3 is CASSFPGVSYNEQFI. In nucleotides, the CDR3 is TGCGCCAGCAGCTTTCCAGGGGTCTCCTACAATGAGCAGTTCATC. The genes are TRBV5-1 and TRBJ2-1; weak D call: TRBD1 (6 bases). Trimming shortened V by 2 bases and J by 0 bases, and 9 bases separated the two germline ends. The CDR3 has 15 residues. From germline, CDR1 is SGHRS and CDR2 YFSETQ.

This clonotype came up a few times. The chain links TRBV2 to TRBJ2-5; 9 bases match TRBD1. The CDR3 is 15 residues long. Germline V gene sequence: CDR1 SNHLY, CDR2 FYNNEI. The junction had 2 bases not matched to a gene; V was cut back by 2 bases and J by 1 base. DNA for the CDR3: TGTGCCAGCAGTGAATTGACAGGGGGCCAAGAGACCCAGTACTTC. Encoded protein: CASSELTGGQETQYF. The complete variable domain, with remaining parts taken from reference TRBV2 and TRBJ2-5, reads EPEVTQTPSHQVTQMGQEVILRCVPISNHLYFYWYRQILGQKVEFLVSFYNNEISEKSEIFDDQFSVERPDGSNFTLKIRSTKLEDSAMYFCASSELTGGQETQYFGPGTRLLVL.

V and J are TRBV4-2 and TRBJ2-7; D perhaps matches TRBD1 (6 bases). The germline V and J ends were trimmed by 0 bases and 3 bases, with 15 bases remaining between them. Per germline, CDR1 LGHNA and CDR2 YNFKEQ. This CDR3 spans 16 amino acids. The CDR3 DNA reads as TGTGCCAGCAGCCAAGATTGGCAGGGGCCAGGCTACGAGCAGTACTTC. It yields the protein CASSQDWQGPGYEQYF.

DNA of the CDR3: TGCAGTGCTACCCCCCCTCCCCAGGGGAGGAAGAAACTGTTTTTT. Protein: CSATPPPQGRKKLFF. The V and J genes are TRBV20-1 and TRBJ1-4; tentative D call: TRBD1 (6 bases). Trimming pared 4 bases from V and 11 bases from J, leaving 23 bases between. This CDR3 region has 15 residues. Looked up from germline, CDR1 is DFQATT and CDR2 is SNEGSKA (reference sequence).

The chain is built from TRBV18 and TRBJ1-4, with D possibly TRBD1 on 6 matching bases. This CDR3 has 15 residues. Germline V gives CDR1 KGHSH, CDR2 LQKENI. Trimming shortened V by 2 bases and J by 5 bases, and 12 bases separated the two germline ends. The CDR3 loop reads CASSPARGKNEKLFF. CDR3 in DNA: TGTGCCAGCTCACCAGCTAGGGGGAAGAATGAAAAACTGTTTTTT.

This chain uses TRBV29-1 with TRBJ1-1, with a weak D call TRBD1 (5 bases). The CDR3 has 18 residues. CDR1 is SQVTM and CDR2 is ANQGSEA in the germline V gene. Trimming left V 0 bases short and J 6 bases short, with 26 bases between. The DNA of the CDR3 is TGCAGCGTTGAAGATCTTTCCGGGGGTGGGGGACGAAGGGCTGAAGCTTTCTTT. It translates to CSVEDLSGGGGRRAEAFF.

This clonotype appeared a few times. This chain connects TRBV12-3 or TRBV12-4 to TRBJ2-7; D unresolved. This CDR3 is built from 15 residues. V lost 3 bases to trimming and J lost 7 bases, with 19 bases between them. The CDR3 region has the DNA TGTGCCAGCAGTTTGCTTCCCCAATTGACGGGTGAGCAGTACTTC. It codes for CASSLLPQLTGEQYF.

Written as DNA, the CDR3 is TGTGCCAGCAGTATGCACCGGACCCTCTACGAGCAGTACTTC. This gives the protein CASSMHRTLYEQYF. The chain is built from TRBV6-1 and TRBJ2-7; D call uncertain. Looked up from germline, CDR1 is MNHNS and CDR2 is SASEGT. Deletions cut 5 bases from V and 3 bases from J, with 14 bases between. The CDR3 sequence is 14 residues long.

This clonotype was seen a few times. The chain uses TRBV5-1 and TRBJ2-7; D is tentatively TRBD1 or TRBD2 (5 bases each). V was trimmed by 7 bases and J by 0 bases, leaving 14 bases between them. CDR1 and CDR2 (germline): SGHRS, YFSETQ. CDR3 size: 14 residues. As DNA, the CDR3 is TGCGCCAGCGCGAAAGGGACCAACTCCTACGAGCAGTACTTC. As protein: CASAKGTNSYEQYF.

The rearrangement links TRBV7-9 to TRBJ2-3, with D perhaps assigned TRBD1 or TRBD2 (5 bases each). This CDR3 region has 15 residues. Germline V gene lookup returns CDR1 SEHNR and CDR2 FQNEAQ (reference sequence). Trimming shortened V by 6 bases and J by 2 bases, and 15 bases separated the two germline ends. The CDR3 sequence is CASSRSGTVTDTQYF. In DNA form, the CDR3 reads TGTGCCAGCAGTAGGAGTGGGACCGTCACAGATACGCAGTATTTT.

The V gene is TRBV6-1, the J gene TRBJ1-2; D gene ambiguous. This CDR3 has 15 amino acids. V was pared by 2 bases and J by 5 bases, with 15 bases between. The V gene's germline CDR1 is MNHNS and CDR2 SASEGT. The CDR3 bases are TGTGCCAGCAGTGAATTAAGACTCATCGCGTATGGCTACACCTTC. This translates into CASSELRLIAYGYTF.

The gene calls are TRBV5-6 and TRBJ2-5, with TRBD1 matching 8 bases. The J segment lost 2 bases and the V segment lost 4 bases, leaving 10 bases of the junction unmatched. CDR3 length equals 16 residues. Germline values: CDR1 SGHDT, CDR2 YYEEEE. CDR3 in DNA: TGTGCCAGCAGCCAGCCCCCAGGACAGGGACAAGAGACCCAGTACTTC. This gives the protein CASSQPPGQGQETQYF.

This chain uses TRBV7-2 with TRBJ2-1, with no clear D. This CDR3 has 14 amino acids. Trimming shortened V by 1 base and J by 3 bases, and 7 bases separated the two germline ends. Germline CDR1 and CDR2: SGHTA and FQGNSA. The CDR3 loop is CASSLGFDYNEQFF. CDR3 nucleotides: TGTGCCAGCAGCTTAGGATTTGACTACAATGAGCAGTTCTTC.

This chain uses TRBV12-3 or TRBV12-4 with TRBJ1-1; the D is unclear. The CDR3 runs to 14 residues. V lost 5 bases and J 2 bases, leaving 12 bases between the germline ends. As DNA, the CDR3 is TGTGCCAGCAGTCCCTACAAAAGAAACACTGAAGCTTTCTTT. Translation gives CASSPYKRNTEAFF.

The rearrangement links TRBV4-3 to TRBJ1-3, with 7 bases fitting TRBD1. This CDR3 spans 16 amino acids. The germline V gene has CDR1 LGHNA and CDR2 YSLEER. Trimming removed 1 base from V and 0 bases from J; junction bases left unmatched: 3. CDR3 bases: TGCGCCAGCAGCCAAGGACAGGGACTCTCTGGAAACACCATATATTTT. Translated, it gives CASSQGQGLSGNTIYF.

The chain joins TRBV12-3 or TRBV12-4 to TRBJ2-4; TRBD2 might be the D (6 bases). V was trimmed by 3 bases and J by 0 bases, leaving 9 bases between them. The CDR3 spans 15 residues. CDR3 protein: CASSFGGIAKNIQYF. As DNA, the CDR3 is TGTGCCAGCAGTTTCGGCGGGATAGCCAAAAACATTCAGTACTTC.